These 14 T cell receptor beta chains share one sample of origin, sequenced in a study of siplizumab effects on memory and regulatory T cells. Some clones are missing from TCRdb's copy, which holds only in-frame ones; the method was immunoSEQ multiplex PCR. This table holds more than 13,000 clones, 35% to 45% found once. The authors kept the mixed lymphocyte reaction cells in coculture at 37°C for under 7 days. These receptors' antigens are unknown. Sequences were obtained from CFSE-low (dividing) CD4+ T cells sorted from an allogeneic mixed lymphocyte reaction. The source is a human donor in good health; the cells came from an allogeneic mixed lymphocyte reaction. Some clones in this sample may be carry-over from other donors' samples.

The chain combines TRBV7-9 with TRBJ1-2, with 10 nucleotides matching TRBD1. V lost 5 bases to trimming and J lost 3 bases; unmatched junction nucleotides: 0. The length of the CDR3 is 13 residues. Germline V lookup: CDR1 SEHNR, CDR2 FQNEAQ (reference sequence). The CDR3 reads CASSGTGDYGYTF. The CDR3 nucleotides read TGTGCCAGCAGCGGGACAGGGGACTATGGCTACACCTTC.

The chain uses TRBV11-2 and TRBJ2-7, with no clear D. The CDR3 is 12 amino acids. Germline loops: CDR1 SGHAT, CDR2 FQNNGV. The V and J ends lost 1 base and 4 bases respectively, with 5 bases between them. DNA of the CDR3: TGTGCCAGCAGCTTAGGGGTTTACGAGCAGTACTTC. Translation: CASSLGVYEQYF.

The chain recombines TRBV6-6 with TRBJ2-1; D is uncertain. With 3 bases removed from V and 4 bases from J, the gap between germline ends came to 13 bases. There are 15 residues in the CDR3. Germline V gene lookup returns CDR1 MNHNY and CDR2 SVGAGI (reference sequence). The CDR3 is CASSYRQRSYNEQFF. Written as DNA, the CDR3 is TGTGCCAGCAGTTATCGTCAACGCTCTTACAATGAGCAGTTCTTC.

Within the sample, this clone is medium-sized. The V call is TRBV19, the J call TRBJ2-2, with D possibly being TRBD1 (5 bases). The CDR3 sequence is 14 residues long. Germline CDR1 LNHDA, CDR2 SQIVND (reference sequence). V lost 7 bases and J lost 7, with 16 bases in between. As DNA, the CDR3 is TGTGCCAGTAATACGCCAGGGTTGGTCGGGGAGCTGTTTTTT. Translation gives CASNTPGLVGELFF.

The chain is built from TRBV2 and TRBJ2-3; D assignment may be TRBD1 or TRBD2 (5 bases each). Germline-derived CDR1 and CDR2 are SNHLY and FYNNEI. The CDR3 has 16 residues. V gave up 2 bases and J gave up 5 bases, with 17 bases separating them. The CDR3 DNA sequence: TGTGCCAGCAGTGAACCAGGGACCACCTCTCGAGATACGCAGTATTTT. It codes for CASSEPGTTSRDTQYF.

The V gene is TRBV6-6, the J gene TRBJ1-5; TRBD1 aligns across 7 bases. The V segment lost 6 bases and the J segment 0 bases; nucleotides outside the gene matches: 5. This CDR3 has 15 amino acids. The germline CDR1 and CDR2 sequences are MNHNY and SVGAGI (reference sequence). CDR3 in DNA: TGTGCCAGCAGCCAACGACAGGGTAGCAATCAGCCCCAGCATTTT. This gives the protein CASSQRQGSNQPQHF.

This clone was detected ten times or more. This chain connects TRBV27 to TRBJ2-7; 10 positions match TRBD1. Germline CDR1 reads MNHEY; CDR2 reads SMNVEV (reference sequence). Germline trimming cut 2 bases from V and 3 bases from J; bases unmatched to any gene: 4. This CDR3 has 15 amino acids. As DNA, the CDR3 is TGTGCCAGCAGTTTAACCTGGACAGGGGGCTACGAGCAGTACTTC. It yields the protein CASSLTWTGGYEQYF.

In its sample, this clone was seen a few times. This rearrangement joins TRBV7-2 to TRBJ1-1, with 7 bases identical to TRBD1. V dropped 5 bases and J dropped 5; count of bases not matched to a gene: 8. The germline V gene has CDR1 SGHTA and CDR2 FQGNSA. CDR3 length equals 14 residues. CDR3 sequence: CASSPSGGRTEAFF. The CDR3 nucleotides are TGTGCCAGCAGCCCTTCAGGGGGGAGGACTGAAGCTTTCTTT. The variable domain in full, with the rest retrieved from reference TRBV7-2 and TRBJ1-1, is GAGVSQSPSNKVTEKGKDVELRCDPISGHTALYWYRQSLGQGLEFLIYFQGNSAPDKSGLPSDRFSAERTGGSVSTLTIQRTQQEDSAVYLCASSPSGGRTEAFFGQGTRLTVV.

This clone occurred once. V gene TRBV2 combines with J gene TRBJ1-2; possibly TRBD1 for D (5 bases). The CDR3 runs to 13 residues. CDR1 is SNHLY and CDR2 is FYNNEI in the germline V gene. V was cut by 9 bases and J by 9 bases, with 20 bases left in between. In nucleotides, the CDR3 is TGTGCCAGTATACAGGACTCGTTTGTCAGCTACACCTTC. Translation: CASIQDSFVSYTF. Based on the CDR3 plus reference TRBV2 and TRBJ1-2, the full variable domain is EPEVTQTPSHQVTQMGQEVILRCVPISNHLYFYWYRQILGQKVEFLVSFYNNEISEKSEIFDDQFSVERPDGSNFTLKIRSTKLEDSAMYFCASIQDSFVSYTFGSGTRLTVV.

By sample share, this clone is medium-sized. J is TRBJ2-1 and V is TRBV19; D not resolved. The CDR3 has 12 residues. The germline V gene has CDR1 LNHDA and CDR2 SQIVND (reference sequence). Trimming left V 5 bases short and J 10 bases short, with 12 bases between. The CDR3 DNA reads as TGTGCCAGTAGTGTCGGTGCCAGGGAGCAGTTCTTC. Its protein product is CASSVGAREQFF. Combining the CDR3 with reference TRBV19 and TRBJ2-1 gives the whole variable domain DGGITQSPKYLFRKEGQNVTLSCEQNLNHDAMYWYRQDPGQGLRLIYYSQIVNDFQKGDIAEGYSVSREKKESFPLTVTSAQKNPTAFYLCASSVGAREQFFGPGTRLTVL.

J is TRBJ1-1 and V is TRBV5-1, with D possibly matching TRBD1 (5 bases). This CDR3 comprises 15 residues. V lost 4 bases, J lost 2 bases, and 15 bases lay in between. Looked up from germline, CDR1 is SGHRS and CDR2 is YFSETQ. CDR3 in DNA: TGCGCCAGCAGCCCGGGGGACCTCGAAAACACTGAAGCTTTCTTT. Translated: CASSPGDLENTEAFF.

This rearrangement joins TRBV7-9 to TRBJ2-5; 8 bases are a match to TRBD1. This CDR3 has 14 amino acids. Germline V lookup: CDR1 SEHNR, CDR2 FQNEAQ (reference sequence). V lost 4 bases and J lost 13; bases outside the gene matches: 14. The CDR3 sequence: CASSSGTGPPSVYF. The DNA for the CDR3 is TGTGCCAGCAGCTCCGGGACAGGTCCCCCATCCGTGTACTTC. Full variable domain (remainder filled in from reference TRBV7-9 and TRBJ2-5): DTGVSQNPRHKITKRGQNVTFRCDPISEHNRLYWYRQTLGQGPEFLTYFQNEAQLEKSRLLSDRFSAERPKGSFSTLEIQRTEQGDSAMYLCASSSGTGPPSVYFGPGTRLLVL.

This clone occurred a few times. V usage is TRBV7-8 and J usage is TRBJ2-2, with 11 bases aligning to TRBD2. Germline assignment: CDR1 SGHVS and CDR2 FQNEAQ. V lost 5 bases to trimming and J lost 5 bases; unmatched junction nucleotides: 4. The CDR3 length is 15 residues. The CDR3 nucleotides read TGTGCCAGCAGCAAACTAGCGGGAGAGACCGGGGAGCTGTTTTTT. Translated, it gives CASSKLAGETGELFF.

The rearrangement uses TRBV10-3 and TRBJ2-5; 8 bases map to TRBD1. V was pared by 6 bases and J by 1 base, with 7 bases of the junction left unmatched. Germline values: CDR1 ENHRY, CDR2 SYGVKD. CDR3 length equals 15 residues. In DNA form, the CDR3 reads TGTGCCATCAGCCCGGGACAGGTAACCCAAGAGACCCAGTACTTC. It specifies CAISPGQVTQETQYF.